These T cell receptor beta chains were read from a single sample in a study of blood T cell repertoires in COVID-19. TCRdb's table, derived via immunoSEQ multiplex PCR, lists solely in-frame clones and lacks some. The sample shows around 200,000 clones, approximately 80% of them seen only once. Sequenced: PBMCs or T cells enriched from blood (not recorded which). All receptors derive from a middle-aged woman with acute COVID-19. Both conserved end residues are part of each CDR3. D genes are given only for firm matches. Part of the rows lack a size; the others show once, few, many or a class for expanded clones.

D	size	J	V	CDR3	DNA
NA	NA	TRBJ1-1	TRBV7-8	CASSLSTGEAFF	TGTGCCAGCAGCTTATCTACAGGGGAAGCTTTCTTT
TRBD1	NA	TRBJ1-2	TRBV28	CASSSRTGAIDGYTF	TGTGCCAGCAGCTCTCGGACAGGGGCGATAGATGGCTACACCTTC
TRBD2	NA	TRBJ2-7	TRBV6-6	CASSPNVAGRSYEQYF	TGTGCCAGCAGTCCCAATGTAGCGGGAAGGTCCTACGAGCAGTACTTC
NA	NA	TRBJ1-2	TRBV21-1	CASSATDRAGYGYTF	TGTGCCAGCAGCGCTACGGACAGGGCAGGATATGGCTACACCTTC
TRBD2	NA	TRBJ2-3	TRBV5-4	CASSSRLAEDTQYF	TGTGCCAGCAGCTCCCGACTAGCGGAAGATACGCAGTATTTT
TRBD1	few	TRBJ1-5	TRBV19	CASSMSGDRGNQPQHF	TGTGCCAGTAGTATGTCAGGGGACAGGGGGAATCAGCCCCAGCATTTT
NA	NA	TRBJ1-5	TRBV7-8	CASSPSNQPQHF	TGTGCCAGCAGCCCCTCTAATCAGCCCCAGCATTTT
NA	NA	TRBJ1-5	TRBV4-1	CASSSTIGSNQPQHF	TGCGCCAGCAGCTCGACAATTGGGAGCAATCAGCCCCAGCATTTT
TRBD1	NA	TRBJ1-5	TRBV19	CASSRQGPSYSNQPQHF	TGTGCCAGTAGTAGACAGGGTCCGAGTTATAGCAATCAGCCCCAGCATTTT
TRBD1	NA	TRBJ2-4	TRBV6-2/TRBV6-3	CASSSRQGNVNIQYF	TGTGCCAGCAGTTCCCGACAGGGGAATGTAAACATTCAGTACTTC
TRBD2	NA	TRBJ2-3	TRBV6-4	CASSDSTSGSTDTQYF	TGTGCCAGCAGTGACTCGACTAGCGGGAGCACAGATACGCAGTATTTT
NA	NA	TRBJ2-7	TRBV7-8	CASSPASEQYF	TGTGCCAGCAGCCCTGCCAGCGAGCAGTACTTC
NA	NA	TRBJ1-6	TRBV10-1	CASSEDWEGSPLHF	TGCGCCAGCAGTGAGGACTGGGAGGGTTCACCCCTCCACTTT
NA	NA	TRBJ2-6	TRBV5-4	CASSPPGDSLSGANVLTF	TGTGCCAGCAGCCCCCCCGGGGACTCCCTCTCTGGGGCCAACGTCCTGACTTTC
NA	NA	TRBJ2-5	TRBV5-8	CASSLWQFKETQYF	TGTGCCAGCAGCTTGTGGCAGTTTAAAGAGACCCAGTACTTC
NA	NA	TRBJ1-5	TRBV2	CASSVNRPSNQPQHF	TGTGCCAGCAGTGTTAACAGGCCAAGCAATCAGCCCCAGCATTTT
NA	NA	TRBJ2-1	TRBV19	CASSPADGSPNSNEQFF	TGTGCCAGTAGCCCGGCTGATGGGAGTCCCAATTCAAATGAGCAGTTCTTC
NA	few	TRBJ1-5	TRBV28	CASSLSRGTQPQHF	TGTGCCAGCAGTTTGAGCAGGGGAACTCAGCCCCAGCATTTT
TRBD2	NA	TRBJ2-1	TRBV27	CASSILSGGDYYNEQFF	TGTGCCAGCAGTATACTTAGCGGGGGGGATTACTACAATGAGCAGTTCTTC
NA	NA	TRBJ2-4	TRBV5-1	CASTLDIENIQYF	TGCGCCAGCACCTTGGACATTGAAAACATTCAGTACTTC
NA	NA	TRBJ2-1	TRBV4-1	CASSLQRAGYNEQFF	TGCGCCAGCAGCCTCCAGCGGGCGGGTTACAATGAGCAGTTCTTC
NA	NA	TRBJ1-1	TRBV29-1	CSVGTAGVNTEAFF	TGCAGCGTTGGAACGGCGGGGGTGAACACTGAAGCTTTCTTT
TRBD2	NA	TRBJ2-3	TRBV6-1	CASSEALAGGLTDTQYF	TGTGCCAGCAGTGAAGCACTAGCGGGAGGGTTAACAGATACGCAGTATTTT
NA	NA	TRBJ2-2	TRBV2	CASSQDRNTGELFF	TGTGCCAGCTCTCAGGACAGGAACACCGGGGAGCTGTTTTTT
NA	few	TRBJ1-6	TRBV19	CASREENSPLHF	TGTGCCAGTAGGGAGGAGAATTCACCCCTCCACTTT
NA	NA	TRBJ1-1	TRBV27	CASIDFGDKNTEAFF	TGTGCCAGCATAGACTTTGGGGACAAGAACACTGAAGCTTTCTTT
NA	NA	TRBJ1-2	TRBV9	CASSVDRNYGYTF	TGTGCCAGCAGCGTAGACAGGAACTATGGCTACACCTTC
NA	NA	TRBJ1-1	TRBV6-4	CASSGSALTGSTEAFF	TGTGCCAGCAGTGGCTCGGCCCTTACAGGCAGCACTGAAGCTTTCTTT
TRBD1	few	TRBJ1-2	TRBV19	CASSSTGTGAYYGYTF	TGTGCCAGTAGTTCCACCGGGACAGGGGCCTACTATGGCTACACCTTC
NA	few	TRBJ1-3	TRBV2	CASRQENTIYF	TGTGCCAGCAGACAGGAAAACACCATATATTTT
TRBD1	NA	TRBJ2-5	TRBV7-8	CASSSDRKRETQYF	TGTGCCAGCAGCTCGGACAGGAAAAGGGAGACCCAGTACTTC
TRBD1	NA	TRBJ1-2	TRBV7-6	CASSPSPGQGDYGYTF	TGTGCCAGCAGCCCTAGCCCGGGACAGGGGGACTATGGCTACACCTTC
NA	NA	TRBJ2-3	TRBV7-8	CASSLRSGSTDTQYF	TGTGCCAGCAGCTTAAGGAGCGGGTCCACAGATACGCAGTATTTT
TRBD2	NA	TRBJ2-5	TRBV20-1	CSASISGADETQYF	TGCAGTGCTAGTATTAGCGGGGCGGATGAGACCCAGTACTTC
TRBD1	once	TRBJ1-1	TRBV3-1/TRBV3-2	CASSRTGGMGEAFF	TGTGCCAGCAGCCGGACAGGGGGTATGGGTGAAGCTTTCTTT
TRBD1	once	TRBJ2-1	TRBV19	CASSTDRAGEQFF	TGTGCCAGTAGTACCGACAGGGCTGGTGAGCAGTTCTTC
TRBD1	few	TRBJ1-3	TRBV7-8	CASSPPTGNLLVGGNTIYF	TGTGCCAGCAGCCCCCCGACAGGGAATCTCTTGGTGGGGGGAAACACCATATATTTT
NA	NA	TRBJ1-1	TRBV18	CASSPRQHTEAFF	TGTGCCAGCTCGCCCCGACAGCACACTGAAGCTTTCTTT
NA	once	TRBJ2-3	TRBV20-1	CSASYPGTSSTDTQYF	TGCAGTGCTAGTTACCCCGGGACATCTAGCACAGATACGCAGTATTTT
TRBD2	NA	TRBJ2-2	TRBV6-4	CASTQDERGYSGELFF	TGTGCCAGCACCCAAGACGAGCGGGGATACTCCGGGGAGCTGTTTTTT
NA	few	TRBJ2-2	TRBV5-4	CASSTPGEMELFF	TGTGCCAGCAGCACGCCCGGGGAAATGGAGCTGTTTTTT
NA	NA	TRBJ1-4	TRBV28	CASSYIGASFRGNEKLFF	TGTGCCAGCAGCTATATAGGGGCATCCTTCCGTGGTAATGAAAAACTGTTTTTT